Listed below are T cell receptor beta chains from one sample, sequenced in a study of cytomegalovirus exposure and HLA in healthy donors. Profiling relied on immunoSEQ multiplex PCR, and the TCRdb table lists in-frame clones only, not all of them. This sample yields around 77,000 clones, of which around 78% are seen a single time; under 4% belongs to the top ten. The sample comprised PBMCs. Receptors originate from a man in his forties or fifties in good health and CMV-seronegative. Each CDR3 is given with its conserved first and last residue. Fields, in order: D gene, clone size, V gene, J gene, CDR3 DNA, CDR3 protein. D genes are given only for firm matches. The size entry is marked missing in some rows and otherwise reads once, few, many or a size class.

TRBD1,-,TRBV5-6,TRBJ1-4,TGTGCCAGCAGCACGCCGGGACAGGGTGGGGAAAAACTGTTTTTT,CASSTPGQGGEKLFF
-,-,TRBV29-1,TRBJ2-1,TGCAGCGTTGAAGACGGGGGAAGCTCCTACAATGAGCAGTTCTTC,CSVEDGGSSYNEQFF
TRBD1,-,TRBV5-8,TRBJ2-2,TGTGCCAGCACCCGACAGGGTTGGGTCGGGGAGCTGTTTTTT,CASTRQGWVGELFF
-,once,TRBV7-2,TRBJ2-7,TGTGCCAGCAGCCCCCTCGGGACTTCCTACGAGCAGTACTTC,CASSPLGTSYEQYF
TRBD1,-,TRBV5-1,TRBJ1-6,TGCGCCAGCGGGACAGGGGTTTCACCCCTCCACTTT,CASGTGVSPLHF
TRBD1,-,TRBV6-5,TRBJ1-2,TGTGCCAGCAGTTACGGGACAGACTATGGCTACACCTTC,CASSYGTDYGYTF
-,once,TRBV2,TRBJ1-2,TGTGCCAGCAGCTCGGCGGGGGGAGGGTACTATGGCTACACCTTC,CASSSAGGGYYGYTF
-,-,TRBV11-2,TRBJ2-5,TGTGCCAGCAGCCTGCGGCCAGAGGGAGAGACCCAGTACTTC,CASSLRPEGETQYF
-,-,TRBV18,TRBJ1-5,TGTGCCAGCTCACCACGGGAGCCCCCTAATCAGCCCCAGCATTTT,CASSPREPPNQPQHF
TRBD1,-,TRBV28,TRBJ2-7,TGTGCCAGCATACCTGGACAGGGGGGCTCCTACGAGCAGTACTTC,CASIPGQGGSYEQYF
-,-,TRBV7-9,TRBJ1-5,TGTGCCAGCAGCGTTGGACAGTTGAATCAGCCCCAGCATTTT,CASSVGQLNQPQHF
TRBD1,-,TRBV12-5,TRBJ1-5,TGTGCTAGTGCTTCACAGGGGGTCTGGCAGCCCCAGCATTTT,CASASQGVWQPQHF
TRBD2,-,TRBV7-6,TRBJ2-5,TGTGCCAGCAGGTTGACTAGCGGGGAAGAGACCCAGTACTTC,CASRLTSGEETQYF
TRBD2,-,TRBV7-9,TRBJ2-5,TGTGCCAGCAGCCCCCGCGGGAGTCAAGAGACCCAGTACTTC,CASSPRGSQETQYF
-,-,TRBV19,TRBJ2-3,TGTGCCAGTAGTATAGATCACTCACATACGCAGTATTTT,CASSIDHSHTQYF
-,few,TRBV14,TRBJ1-1,TGTGCCAGCAGCCAAGAAGGCGGGTACACTGAAGCTTTCTTT,CASSQEGGYTEAFF
TRBD1,once,TRBV6-5,TRBJ1-4,TGTGCCAGCAGTTACTCGGGACAGCCGATAAATGAAAAACTGTTTTTT,CASSYSGQPINEKLFF
-,-,TRBV27,TRBJ2-7,TGTGCCAGCAGCTGGGGCAGGGACGAGCAGTACTTC,CASSWGRDEQYF